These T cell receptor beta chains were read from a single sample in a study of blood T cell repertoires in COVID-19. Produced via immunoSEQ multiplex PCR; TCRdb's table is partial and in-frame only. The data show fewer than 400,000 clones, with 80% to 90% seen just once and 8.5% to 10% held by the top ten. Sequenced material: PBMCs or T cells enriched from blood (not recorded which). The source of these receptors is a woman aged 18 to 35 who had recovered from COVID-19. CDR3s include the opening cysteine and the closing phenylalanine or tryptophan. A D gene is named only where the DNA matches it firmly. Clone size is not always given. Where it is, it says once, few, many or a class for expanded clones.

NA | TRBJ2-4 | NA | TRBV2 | CASQVDRRGDIQYF | TGTGCCAGCCAAGTCGACAGGCGAGGGGACATTCAGTACTTC
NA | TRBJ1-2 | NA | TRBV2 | CASSERRYGYTF | TGTGCCAGCAGTGAGAGGCGCTATGGCTACACCTTC
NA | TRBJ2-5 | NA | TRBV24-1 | CATRATGGGETQYF | TGTGCCACCAGGGCAACAGGGGGGGGAGAGACCCAGTACTTC
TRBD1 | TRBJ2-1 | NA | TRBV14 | CASSPFKGTAYNEQFF | TGTGCCAGCAGCCCATTTAAAGGGACAGCCTACAATGAGCAGTTCTTC
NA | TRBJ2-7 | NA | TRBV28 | CASYNRVPEQYF | TGTGCCAGCTATAACAGGGTCCCCGAGCAGTACTTC
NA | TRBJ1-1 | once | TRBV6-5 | CASSYGPTPEAFF | TGTGCCAGCAGTTACGGTCCTACTCCTGAAGCTTTCTTT
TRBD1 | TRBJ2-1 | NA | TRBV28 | CASSGGDRVYNEQFF | TGTGCCAGCAGTGGGGGGGACAGGGTTTACAATGAGCAGTTCTTC
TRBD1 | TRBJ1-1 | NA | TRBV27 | CASSHPGGWGTEAFF | TGTGCCAGCAGTCATCCAGGGGGCTGGGGCACTGAAGCTTTCTTT
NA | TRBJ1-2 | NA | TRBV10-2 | CASSGEQGVYGYTF | TGCGCCAGCAGTGGCGAACAGGGCGTCTATGGCTACACCTTC
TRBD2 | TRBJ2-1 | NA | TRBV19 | CASSIGTSGNEQFF | TGTGCCAGTAGTATTGGGACTAGCGGAAACGAGCAGTTCTTC
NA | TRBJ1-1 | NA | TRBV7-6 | CASSRQLNTEAFF | TGTGCCAGCAGCAGACAGCTGAACACTGAAGCTTTCTTT
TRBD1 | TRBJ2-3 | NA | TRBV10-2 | CASSQITGEDTQYF | TGCGCCAGCAGTCAGATCACAGGGGAAGATACGCAGTATTTT
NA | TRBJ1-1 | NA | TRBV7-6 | CASSRNDRTLNTEAFF | TGTGCCAGCAGCCGGAACGACAGAACCCTGAACACTGAAGCTTTCTTT